The rows below give T cell receptor beta chains drawn from one sample of a study of neoadjuvant nivolumab and ipilimumab in lung cancer. TCRdb keeps only in-frame clones here, not all; method: immunoSEQ multiplex PCR. Of roughly 14,000 clones in the sample, 55% to 70% were seen once. Sample: peripheral blood, taken after neoadjuvant nivolumab, alone or with ipilimumab, at or shortly before surgery. The receptors stem from an adult with non-small cell lung cancer. Each CDR3 is given with its conserved first and last residue. D genes are given only for firm matches. Clone size is shown for a subset of rows, as once, few, many or a class of expanded clone.

V	D	J	size	DNA	CDR3
TRBV27	TRBD2	TRBJ2-1	medium-sized	TGTGCCAGCAGTTTATCTGTCGGCGGGAGTCCCTACAATGAGCAGTTCTTC	CASSLSVGGSPYNEQFF
TRBV5-1	NA	TRBJ2-1	NA	TGCGCCAGCAGCTTCTTTCGGGTGCCGCCCCAGGGTGAGCAGTTCTTC	CASSFFRVPPQGEQFF
TRBV7-2	NA	TRBJ2-4	NA	TGTGCCAGCAGCTTACTTCAGGGCAACATTCAGTACTTC	CASSLLQGNIQYF
TRBV29-1	TRBD1	TRBJ1-2	medium-sized	TGCAGCTGCCGGACAGGGTCCCCACCGGGTGGCTACACCTTC	CSCRTGSPPGGYTF
TRBV30	NA	TRBJ1-1	NA	TGTGCCTGGGGCAGAGACACTGAAGCTTTCTTT	CAWGRDTEAFF
TRBV11-3	NA	TRBJ2-7	NA	TGTGCCAGCAGCGCCAGGGGGGACGGCGAGCAGTACTTC	CASSARGDGEQYF
TRBV5-1	NA	TRBJ2-2	NA	TGCGCCAGCAGCCTGGCCCCCGGCCCTAGGGGGGAGCTGTTTTTT	CASSLAPGPRGELFF
TRBV6-5	TRBD1	TRBJ2-7	NA	TGTGCCACCCGGGACAGGGGGCCGTACGAGCAGTACTTC	CATRDRGPYEQYF
TRBV14	NA	TRBJ2-7	NA	TGTGCCAGCAGCCAAGGGCTAGCGACAACCTACGAGCAGTACTTC	CASSQGLATTYEQYF
TRBV30	TRBD2	TRBJ2-1	NA	TGTGCCTGGAACCTTCTAGCGGGACCCTATGAGCAGTTCTTC	CAWNLLAGPYEQFF
TRBV18	TRBD1	TRBJ1-1	NA	TGTGCCAGCTCCCCACGGACAGGGTCGACTGAAGCTTTCTTT	CASSPRTGSTEAFF
TRBV5-1	NA	TRBJ1-2	NA	TGCGCCAGCAGCTTAGGACCGGGGAAAGACGGCTACACCTTC	CASSLGPGKDGYTF
TRBV11-2	NA	TRBJ1-4	NA	TGTGCCAGCAGCTTGGGGGGAAGAAATGAAAAACTGTTTTTT	CASSLGGRNEKLFF
TRBV18	NA	TRBJ2-7	NA	TGTGCCAGCTCACCAGGGTTAGACGAGCAGTACTTC	CASSPGLDEQYF
TRBV5-5	NA	TRBJ1-1	few	TGTGCCAGCAGCTTAGAAGGGACGCCAGCTCCTGAAGCTTTCTTT	CASSLEGTPAPEAFF
TRBV7-2	NA	TRBJ1-4	NA	TGTGCCAGCAGCTTAGTGGCGGGATCAAATGAAAAACTGTTTTTT	CASSLVAGSNEKLFF
TRBV5-1	NA	TRBJ2-5	NA	TGCGCCAGCAGCTTATTTCAGGCGGGGGAGACCCAGTACTTC	CASSLFQAGETQYF
TRBV29-1	TRBD1	TRBJ1-2	NA	TGCAGCGTTGAAAGCCGGGACAGCTACTATGGCTACACCTTC	CSVESRDSYYGYTF
TRBV30	NA	TRBJ2-7	NA	TGTGCCTGGAGTACCAACCTCATAGAGCAGTACTTC	CAWSTNLIEQYF
TRBV25-1	NA	TRBJ2-7	NA	TGTGCCAGCAGTGCTTCCGGGATGGACTACGAGCAGTACTTC	CASSASGMDYEQYF
TRBV11-3	NA	TRBJ2-2	once	TGTGCCAGCACCACGGCCGGGGAGCTGTTTTTT	CASTTAGELFF
TRBV5-4	NA	TRBJ1-1	NA	TGTGCCAGCAGCTTGGATGGGGCTACTGAAGCTTTCTTT	CASSLDGATEAFF
TRBV15	NA	TRBJ2-7	NA	TGTGCCACCAGCAGAGACCCAACAGTCTCCTACGAGCAGTACTTC	CATSRDPTVSYEQYF
TRBV7-6	NA	TRBJ2-7	NA	TGTGCCAGCAGTACCCAGGGAGGCGAGCAGTACTTC	CASSTQGGEQYF
TRBV11-2	TRBD2	TRBJ2-7	NA	TGTGCCAGCAGCTTAGGAGGACTAGCGGTCTACGAGCAGTACTTC	CASSLGGLAVYEQYF
TRBV9	NA	TRBJ2-2	few	TGTGCCAGCAGCGTATCAGCAACCGGCACCGGGGAGCTGTTTTTT	CASSVSATGTGELFF
TRBV5-6	NA	TRBJ1-2	NA	TGTGCCAGCAGCCAAGGATATGGCTACACCTTC	CASSQGYGYTF
TRBV30	NA	TRBJ2-5	NA	TGTGCCTGGAGCTCGGGAGAGACCCAGTACTTC	CAWSSGETQYF
TRBV7-3	NA	TRBJ2-2	NA	TGTGCCAGCAGCTTAACTACCGGGGAGCTGTTTTTT	CASSLTTGELFF
TRBV2	TRBD1	TRBJ1-1	few	TGTGCCAGCAGCAACAGGGGGCTTGGGGAAGCTTTCTTT	CASSNRGLGEAFF
TRBV5-1	NA	TRBJ1-2	NA	TGCGCCAGCAGCCCGCTAGAGGGCGCGGACTATGGCTACACCTTC	CASSPLEGADYGYTF
TRBV2	TRBD1	TRBJ1-2	few	TGTGCCAGGGATGGACCGCGTGGACAGGGAGAAGATGGCTACACCTTC	CARDGPRGQGEDGYTF
TRBV7-6	NA	TRBJ2-1	few	TGTGCCAGCAGCTCGGGAGTTGAGCAGTTCTTC	CASSSGVEQFF